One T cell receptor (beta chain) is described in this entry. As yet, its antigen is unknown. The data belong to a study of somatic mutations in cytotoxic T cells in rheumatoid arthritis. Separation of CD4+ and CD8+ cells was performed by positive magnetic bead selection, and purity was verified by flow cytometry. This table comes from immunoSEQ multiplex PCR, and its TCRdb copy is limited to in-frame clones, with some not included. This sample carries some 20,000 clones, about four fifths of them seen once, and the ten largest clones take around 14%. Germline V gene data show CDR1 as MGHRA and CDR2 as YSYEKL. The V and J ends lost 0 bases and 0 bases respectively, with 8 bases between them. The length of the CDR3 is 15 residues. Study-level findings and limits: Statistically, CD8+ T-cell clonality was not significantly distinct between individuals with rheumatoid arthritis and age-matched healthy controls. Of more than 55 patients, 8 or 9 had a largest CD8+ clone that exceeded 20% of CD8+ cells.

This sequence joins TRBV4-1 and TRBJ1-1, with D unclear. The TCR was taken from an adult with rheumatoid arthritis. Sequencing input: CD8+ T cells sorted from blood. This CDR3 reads CASSQDETLNTEAFF. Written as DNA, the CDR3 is TGCGCCAGCAGCCAAGATGAGACCTTGAACACTGAAGCTTTCTTT.